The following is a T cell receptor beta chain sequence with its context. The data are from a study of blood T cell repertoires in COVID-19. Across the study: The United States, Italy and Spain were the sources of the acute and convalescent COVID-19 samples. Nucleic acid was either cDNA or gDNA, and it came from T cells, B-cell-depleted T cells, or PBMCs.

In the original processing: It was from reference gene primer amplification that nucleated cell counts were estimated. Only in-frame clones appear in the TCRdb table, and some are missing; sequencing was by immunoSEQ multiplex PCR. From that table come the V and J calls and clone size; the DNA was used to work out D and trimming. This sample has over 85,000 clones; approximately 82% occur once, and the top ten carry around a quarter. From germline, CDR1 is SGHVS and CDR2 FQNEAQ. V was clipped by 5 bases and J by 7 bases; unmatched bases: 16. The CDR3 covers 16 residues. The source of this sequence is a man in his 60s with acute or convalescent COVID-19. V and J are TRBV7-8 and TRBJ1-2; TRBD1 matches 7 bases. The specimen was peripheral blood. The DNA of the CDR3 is TGTGCCAGCAGCCCTCGGAGTAGGGGGCTTGGGAGTGGCTACACCTTC. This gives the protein CASSPRSRGLGSGYTF.